These 17 T cell receptor beta chains originate from one sample sequenced in a study of blood T cell repertoires in COVID-19. TCRdb keeps only in-frame clones here, not all; method: immunoSEQ multiplex PCR. The sample holds about 64,000 clones, about three quarters seen once. The specimen sequenced was peripheral blood. The source of these receptors is a human donor in a cohort sampled during active COVID-19.

This chain joins TRBV3-1 (or the pseudogene TRBV3-2) and TRBJ2-7; 9 bases fit TRBD1. The CDR3 runs to 14 residues. Germline assignment: CDR1 LGHDT and CDR2 YNNKEL (reference sequence). Trimming at V came to 4 bases and at J to 5 bases, leaving 6 bases not matched to a gene. CDR3 sequence reads: CASSRQGGNNEQYF. CDR3 in DNA: TGTGCCAGCAGCCGACAGGGGGGAAATAACGAGCAGTACTTC.

The chain links TRBV19 to TRBJ1-5, with 8 nucleotides matching TRBD1. CDR1 and CDR2 from the germline V gene are LNHDA and SQIVND (reference sequence). V was clipped by 4 bases and J by 8 bases; unmatched bases: 13. The CDR3 sequence is 16 residues long. CDR3 loop: CASSRWDRTTGKPQHF. The CDR3 region has the DNA TGTGCCAGTAGTAGATGGGACAGGACCACCGGTAAGCCCCAGCATTTT. The entire variable domain, with the rest obtained from reference TRBV19 and TRBJ1-5, is as follows: DGGITQSPKYLFRKEGQNVTLSCEQNLNHDAMYWYRQDPGQGLRLIYYSQIVNDFQKGDIAEGYSVSREKKESFPLTVTSAQKNPTAFYLCASSRWDRTTGKPQHFGDGTRLSIL.

V gene TRBV7-9 combines with J gene TRBJ2-2; D possibly corresponds to TRBD1 (6 bases). Trimming left V 1 base short and J 1 base short, with 10 bases between. CDR3 length: 16 amino acids. CDR1 and CDR2 (germline): SEHNR, FQNEAQ (reference sequence). The CDR3: CASSLVGHENTGELFF. The CDR3 DNA reads TGTGCCAGCAGCTTAGTGGGACATGAGAACACCGGGGAGCTGTTTTTT.

The V and J genes are TRBV6-5 and TRBJ2-2, with 8 bases aligning to TRBD1. The CDR3 length is 16 residues. Germline CDR1 reads MNHEY; CDR2 reads SVGAGI. With V trimmed by 2 bases and J by 1 base, 3 bases remained unmatched. The CDR3 nucleotides are TGTGCCAGCAGTTACCGCGGGACAGGGAACACCGGGGAGCTGTTTTTT. Translated: CASSYRGTGNTGELFF.

This clone appeared once. This sequence joins TRBV29-1 and TRBJ2-2; possibly TRBD2 for D (5 bases). CDR3 length equals 14 residues. V dropped 4 bases and J dropped 3 bases, with 12 bases sitting between them. The germline CDR1 and CDR2 sequences are SQVTM and ANQGSEA. The CDR3 region is CSVVLAPDTGELFF. As DNA, the CDR3 is TGCAGCGTTGTCCTAGCCCCCGACACCGGGGAGCTGTTTTTT.

The rearrangement links TRBV5-1 to TRBJ2-5; TRBD1 matches at 9 bases. Germline CDR1 and CDR2: SGHRS and YFSETQ. The CDR3 extends over 15 amino acids. V shed 4 bases and J 1 base; nucleotides not matched to a gene: 5. CDR3 sequence reads: CASSPDRGAQETQYF. CDR3 nucleotide sequence: TGCGCCAGCAGCCCGGACAGGGGCGCCCAAGAGACCCAGTACTTC.

The V gene is TRBV6-1, the J gene TRBJ2-1; D is perhaps TRBD1 (6 bases). V lost 10 bases to trimming and J lost 0 bases, with 10 bases between them. This CDR3 spans 13 amino acids. From germline, CDR1 is MNHNS and CDR2 SASEGT. CDR3 residues: CATRTASYNEQFF. CDR3 coding DNA: TGTGCCACGAGGACAGCCTCCTACAATGAGCAGTTCTTC.

The chain uses TRBV5-1 and TRBJ2-1; TRBD2 might be the D (5 bases). This CDR3 region has 16 residues. V lost 3 bases and J lost 4, with 17 bases in between. CDR1 is SGHRS and CDR2 is YFSETQ in the germline V gene. CDR3: CASSSMTDYPYNEQFF. CDR3 DNA: TGCGCCAGCAGCTCAATGACTGACTACCCTTACAATGAGCAGTTCTTC.

CDR3 in amino acids: CASSLTDTNSYNEQFF. The CDR3 DNA sequence: TGTGCCAGCAGCTTGACGGACACCAACTCCTACAATGAGCAGTTCTTC. The genes are TRBV7-3 and TRBJ2-1; D is possibly TRBD1 (5 bases). Per germline, CDR1 SGHTA and CDR2 FQGTGA. The germline V and J ends were trimmed by 3 bases and 0 bases, with 12 bases remaining between them. CDR3 length: 16 amino acids. Using reference TRBV7-3 and TRBJ2-1 for the parts outside the CDR3, the full variable domain is GAGVSQTPSNKVTEKGKYVELRCDPISGHTALYWYRQSLGQGPEFLIYFQGTGAADDSGLPNDRFFAVRPEGSVSTLKIQRTERGDSAVYLCASSLTDTNSYNEQFFGPGTRLTVL.

The rearrangement joins TRBV18 to TRBJ1-1; a possible D gene is TRBD1 (6 bases). The germline V and J ends were trimmed by 1 base and 5 bases, with 20 bases remaining between them. From germline, CDR1 is KGHSH and CDR2 LQKENI. This CDR3 has 17 amino acids. CDR3 sequence: CASSPLETRRGATEAFF. The CDR3 DNA reads TGTGCCAGCTCACCACTTGAGACTCGCCGGGGGGCTACTGAAGCTTTCTTT.

The rearrangement uses TRBV19 and TRBJ1-5, with D tentatively TRBD1 (6 bases). The CDR3 is 14 residues long. Germline V gene sequence: CDR1 LNHDA, CDR2 SQIVND (reference sequence). V lost 2 bases, J lost 6 bases, and 11 bases lay in between. The CDR3 loop reads CASSIQGGGQPQHF. CDR3 bases: TGTGCCAGTAGTATACAGGGAGGGGGTCAGCCCCAGCATTTT.

The count of this clone is one. The chain combines TRBV2 with TRBJ2-5, with 8 bases matching TRBD2. The V and J ends lost 7 bases and 5 bases, in that order; junction bases with no gene match: 12. The CDR3 contains 15 residues. CDR1 SNHLY and CDR2 FYNNEI come from the germline V gene. In DNA form, the CDR3 reads TGTGCCAGCAATCGACGGGGGGGCCAGGGCGAGACCCAGTACTTC. Translated, it gives CASNRRGGQGETQYF. The full variable domain, rest sourced from reference TRBV2 and TRBJ2-5, is EPEVTQTPSHQVTQMGQEVILRCVPISNHLYFYWYRQILGQKVEFLVSFYNNEISEKSEIFDDQFSVERPDGSNFTLKIRSTKLEDSAMYFCASNRRGGQGETQYFGPGTRLLVL.

The chain has TRBV7-2 and TRBJ2-3; no clear D gene. The CDR3 spans 14 residues. Germline CDR1 reads SGHTA; CDR2 reads FQGNSA. V lost 6 bases and J 5 bases, leaving 15 bases between the germline ends. The DNA of the CDR3 is TGTGCCAGCAGACCTGGCCTCTCGGGAGATACGCAGTATTTT. This translates into CASRPGLSGDTQYF.

This rearrangement joins TRBV11-2 to TRBJ2-1, with TRBD2 as a possible D gene (5 bases). The V end lost 1 base, the J end lost 2 bases, and 12 bases lay between the germline ends. The CDR3 is 16 residues long. Germline V gene data show CDR1 as SGHAT and CDR2 as FQNNGV. The chain's CDR3 is CASSLVRNGAYNEQFF. CDR3 DNA: TGTGCCAGCAGCTTAGTAAGGAACGGGGCCTACAATGAGCAGTTCTTC.

This chain uses TRBV28 with TRBJ1-1; tentative D call: TRBD1 (6 bases). The CDR3 sequence is 12 residues long. The germline V gene has CDR1 MDHEN and CDR2 SYDVKM. V gave up 8 bases and J gave up 11 bases, with 18 bases separating them. CDR3 sequence (DNA): TGTGCCAGCCAGCGGGGGGCGCTTAGTGCTTTCTTT. Translated: CASQRGALSAFF.

This clone was picked up one time. The gene calls are TRBV6-6 and TRBJ2-3; TRBD2 agrees at 13 bases. Trimming cost V 1 base and J 6 bases; bases outside gene matches: 4. CDR1 MNHNY and CDR2 SVGAGI come from the germline V gene (reference sequence). The CDR3 length is 16 residues. The chain's CDR3 is CASSYFGTSGADTQYF. The CDR3 nucleotides are TGTGCCAGCAGTTACTTCGGGACTAGCGGGGCGGATACGCAGTATTTT.

The genes are TRBV4-2 and TRBJ1-5, with TRBD1 identical over 10 bases. This CDR3 comprises 16 residues. Trimming at V came to 0 bases and at J to 6 bases, leaving 5 bases not matched to a gene. Germline values: CDR1 LGHNA, CDR2 YNFKEQ. CDR3 protein: CASSQDPDRGVQPQHF. CDR3 nucleotide sequence: TGTGCCAGCAGCCAAGACCCGGACAGGGGGGTTCAGCCCCAGCATTTT.